This TCR beta chain was sequenced in a study of blood T cell repertoires in COVID-19. Study-wide background: Material from acute and convalescent COVID-19 was sourced from the United States, Italy and Spain.

Authors' processing steps: Amplification of reference gene primers provided the estimated nucleated cell counts. Some clones are missing from TCRdb's copy, which holds only in-frame ones; the method was immunoSEQ multiplex PCR. Clonal size and the V and J genes are those of that table, whereas D and trimming came from the DNA. The profile shows 300,000 or so clones, approximately 84% of them singletons. Resolution of symptoms, clearance, or two negative PCRs was present in recovered Cohort 3 donors. V lost 6 bases and J lost 3, with 12 bases in between. CDR1 SGHNT and CDR2 YYREEE come from the germline V gene (reference sequence). This CDR3 has 13 amino acids.

Sequences were obtained from PBMCs or T cells enriched from blood (not recorded which). This chain links TRBV5-4 with TRBJ2-5; maybe TRBD1 (6 bases). The source is a woman aged 25-40 years who had recovered from COVID-19. In nucleotides, the CDR3 is TGTGCCAGCAATCGGGCAGGGGAAGAGACCCAGTACTTC. As protein: CASNRAGEETQYF.